This T cell receptor beta chain came from a study of T-cell memory formation after mild COVID-19. General observations from the study: Detection of some responders pre-infection suggested pre-existing cross-reactive memory T cells participated. CM and EM subsets held most contracting CD4+ clones; EMRA held CD8+ ones.

TCRdb itself ran the 5' RACE reads through MiXCR, one entry per CDR3 protein. Of around 430,000 distinct CDR3 sequences listed, 15% to 20% were seen once; the top ten hold roughly 21%. Regarding this clonotype: The antigen is unknown.

Germline V gene lookup returns CDR1 SGHVS and CDR2 FQNEAQ. The CDR3 runs 17 residues. Unmatched junction bases numbered 8, after V lost 6 bases and J lost 0 bases. The chain links TRBV7-8 to TRBJ2-3; TRBD2 matches at 11 bases. The origin of this receptor is a young man who had mild COVID-19 (a few samples of this study predate the infection). Cell type and time point are not known. The material sequenced was PBMCs or a T cell subset sorted from them (not recorded which). DNA for the CDR3: TGTGCCAGCAGTCGACTAGCGGGGACCCTTAGCACAGATACGCAGTATTTT. Protein product: CASSRLAGTLSTDTQYF. Complete variable domain (other parts from reference TRBV7-8 and TRBJ2-3): GAGVSQSPRYKVAKRGQDVALRCDPISGHVSLFWYQQALGQGPEFLTYFQNEAQLDKSGLPSDRFFAERPEGSVSTLKIQRTQQEDSAVYLCASSRLAGTLSTDTQYFGPGTRLTVL.